The 26 T cell receptor beta chains below come from one sample, sequenced in a study of blood T cell repertoires in COVID-19. The assay was immunoSEQ multiplex PCR, and TCRdb's table has in-frame clones only and misses some. The sample consists of about 52,000 clones, 90% of them appearing once. Sample: peripheral blood. All receptors derive from a human donor in a cohort sampled during active COVID-19.

For the CDR3, the DNA is TGCAGCGTTTCACGGGACAGAAATCAGCCCCAGCATTTT. It specifies CSVSRDRNQPQHF. The chain recombines TRBV29-1 with TRBJ1-5; 7 bases fit TRBD1. CDR1 and CDR2 from the germline V gene are SQVTM and ANQGSEA. This CDR3 spans 13 amino acids. V shed 5 bases, J shed 4 bases, and the junction held 5 bases outside the gene matches. The full variable domain, its missing parts supplied by reference TRBV29-1 and TRBJ1-5, is SAVISQKPSRDICQRGTSLTIQCQVDSQVTMMFWYRQQPGQSLTLIATANQGSEATYESGFVIDKFPISRPNLTFSTLTVSNMSPEDSSIYLCSVSRDRNQPQHFGDGTRLSIL.

As for this clone: Relative to the germline gene, one junction end is altered; a read error may explain this. V and J are TRBV9 and TRBJ1-3, with TRBD1 matching over 10 bases. In germline, CDR1 is SGDLS, CDR2 YYNGEE. This CDR3 is built from 19 residues. The CDR3 region has the DNA TGTGCCAGCAGCGTGGATCTCGGGACAGGGGCCCCGTGCTGCGAACACCATATATTT. It yields the protein CASSVDLGTGAPCCEHHIF.

The chain employs TRBV6-5 and TRBJ1-4, with D maybe TRBD1 (5 bases). The germline V gene encodes CDR1 MNHEY and CDR2 SVGAGI. V was cut by 8 bases and J by 6 bases, with 7 bases left in between. This CDR3 contains 11 residues. CDR3 bases: TGTGCCAGCGGGGGGGATGAAAAACTGTTTTTT. It specifies CASGGDEKLFF.

The genes are TRBV11-2 and TRBJ2-1, with a possible D match to TRBD2 (6 bases). V was trimmed by 5 bases and J by 3 bases, leaving 17 bases between them. CDR1 and CDR2 from the germline V gene are SGHAT and FQNNGV. This CDR3 has 16 amino acids. The CDR3 sequence is CASSPLVRAGYNEQFF. DNA of the CDR3: TGTGCCAGCAGCCCCCTCGTTAGAGCGGGCTACAATGAGCAGTTCTTC.

The V and J genes are TRBV11-2 and TRBJ1-5; 8 nucleotides align to TRBD1. Losses at the gene ends were 5 bases for V and 0 bases for J; bases not matched to a gene: 3. This CDR3 contains 15 residues. CDR1 is SGHAT and CDR2 is FQNNGV in the germline V gene. CDR3 region: CASSAGGLSNQPQHF. The CDR3 DNA reads as TGTGCCAGCAGCGCAGGGGGCCTTAGCAATCAGCCCCAGCATTTT.

In this sample, this clone turned up a few times. The chain carries TRBV10-2 and TRBJ2-7; a possible D gene is TRBD2 (5 bases). This CDR3 spans 14 amino acids. Germline CDR1 WSHSY, CDR2 SAAADI. Trimming took 2 bases from V and 1 from J, leaving 9 bases between them. In DNA, the CDR3 is TGCGCCAGCAGTGAGACCGGGAATTCCTACGAGCAGTACTTC. Translation gives CASSETGNSYEQYF.

CDR3 sequence reads: CASSPLHGHYEQYF. The CDR3, as DNA: TGTGCCAGCAGCCCCTTACACGGACACTACGAGCAGTACTTC. The J gene is TRBJ2-7, the V gene TRBV3-1 (or the pseudogene TRBV3-2), with D tentatively TRBD1 (5 bases). V gave up 4 bases and J gave up 3 bases, with 13 bases separating them. CDR3 length equals 14 residues. CDR1 and CDR2 (germline): LGHDT, YNNKEL (reference sequence).

The J gene is TRBJ1-1, the V gene TRBV19; tentative D call: TRBD1 (5 bases). Germline V gives CDR1 LNHDA, CDR2 SQIVND (reference sequence). This CDR3 contains 17 residues. V lost 6 bases and J lost 10, with 30 bases in between. The CDR3 DNA reads TGTGCCAGTAGCCTCTTAAGGAGGGGAGTAAAAATGAGCGGAGCTTTCTTT. The encoded protein is CASSLLRRGVKMSGAFF.

This rearrangement joins TRBV4-1 to TRBJ1-5; tentatively, D is TRBD1 (5 bases). In germline, CDR1 is MGHRA, CDR2 YSYEKL. V was shortened by 0 bases and J by 4 bases, with 19 bases between the two germline ends. The CDR3 spans 18 residues. The CDR3 is CASSQDLYRGGANQPQHF. The CDR3 DNA follows: TGCGCCAGCAGCCAAGATCTATATCGGGGGGGAGCAAATCAGCCCCAGCATTTT.

This chain connects TRBV19 to TRBJ1-4, with D possibly TRBD1 on 6 matching bases. The V end lost 5 bases, the J end lost 7 bases, and 14 bases lay between the germline ends. There are 14 residues in the CDR3. CDR1 is LNHDA and CDR2 is SQIVND in the germline V gene (reference sequence). The CDR3 DNA is TGTGCCAGTAGTCCGGGGGGCGGCTCTGAAAAACTGTTTTTT. Residues: CASSPGGGSEKLFF.

V gene TRBV5-1 combines with J gene TRBJ2-5, with D perhaps TRBD2 (6 bases). The ends were cut back, 4 bases at V and 0 bases at J, with 16 bases in the middle. Germline V gives CDR1 SGHRS, CDR2 YFSETQ. The CDR3 runs 16 residues. The CDR3 coding sequence is TGCGCCAGCAGCCCCGGGAGTAGCGGCCACCAAGAGACCCAGTACTTC. Protein product: CASSPGSSGHQETQYF.

CDR3 bases: TGTGCCAGCGCAAGACAGGGCGGTGATACGCAGTATTTT. Translation gives CASARQGGDTQYF. This chain uses TRBV28 with TRBJ2-3; 7 bases are shared with TRBD1. The CDR3 extends over 13 amino acids. CDR1 and CDR2 from the germline V gene are MDHEN and SYDVKM. Losses at the gene ends were 8 bases for V and 6 bases for J; bases not matched to a gene: 8. Drawing the rest from reference TRBV28 and TRBJ2-3, the complete variable domain is DVKVTQSSRYLVKRTGEKVFLECVQDMDHENMFWYRQDPGLGLRLIYFSYDVKMKEKGDIPEGYSVSREKKERFSLILESASTNQTSMYLCASARQGGDTQYFGPGTRLTVL.

The V gene is TRBV9, the J gene TRBJ2-7, with 8 nucleotides matching TRBD1. The germline V gene has CDR1 SGDLS and CDR2 YYNGEE. V shed 3 bases and J 2 bases; nucleotides not matched to a gene: 4. The CDR3 length is 14 residues. CDR3 protein: CASSAGTGTYEQYF. DNA for the CDR3: TGTGCCAGCAGCGCCGGGACAGGAACCTACGAGCAGTACTTC.

The V call is TRBV19, the J call TRBJ2-7; 9 bases agree with TRBD1. Germline V gene sequence: CDR1 LNHDA, CDR2 SQIVND (reference sequence). Losses at the gene ends were 8 bases for V and 4 bases for J; bases not matched to a gene: 3. This CDR3 comprises 12 residues. The CDR3 DNA sequence: TGTGCCAGTGGGACAGGGCTGTACGAGCAGTACTTC. Its protein is CASGTGLYEQYF.

The rearrangement joins TRBV19 to TRBJ2-3, with 9 bases that match TRBD2. Germline CDR1 reads LNHDA; CDR2 reads SQIVND (reference sequence). This CDR3 spans 14 amino acids. V was clipped by 6 bases and J by 7 bases; unmatched bases: 8. CDR3 bases: TGTGCCAGTAGCCGGGCGGGAGGGCCTAATACGCAGTATTTT. Translated, it gives CASSRAGGPNTQYF.

This chain links TRBV11-2 with TRBJ1-1; D call uncertain. The CDR3 consists of 13 residues. V was clipped by 1 base and J by 7 bases, with 10 bases between them. Germline values: CDR1 SGHAT, CDR2 FQNNGV. The CDR3 loop is CASSLAPRSEAFF. The CDR3 DNA reads as TGTGCCAGCAGCTTAGCCCCAAGGAGTGAAGCTTTCTTT.

This CDR3 is CSASLAGGYNEQFF. The CDR3 bases are TGCAGTGCTAGTTTAGCGGGAGGCTACAATGAGCAGTTCTTC. This chain uses TRBV20-1 with TRBJ2-1; 10 bases align to TRBD2. Germline V CDR1 and CDR2: DFQATT, SNEGSKA (reference sequence). Trimming at V came to 3 bases and at J to 3 bases, leaving 2 bases not matched to a gene. This CDR3 is built from 14 residues.

The chain couples TRBV5-1 to TRBJ1-4; D is perhaps TRBD1 (6 bases). The germline gives CDR1 SGHRS, CDR2 YFSETQ. Trimming left V 3 bases short and J 8 bases short, with 17 bases between. The CDR3 contains 15 residues. CDR3 DNA: TGCGCCAGCAGCTCAACAGGGTTCTCTGGGGAAAAACTGTTTTTT. This sequence encodes CASSSTGFSGEKLFF.

The chain uses TRBV3-1 (or the pseudogene TRBV3-2) and TRBJ2-7; D unresolved. CDR3 length: 17 residues. Germline V gene sequence: CDR1 LGHDT, CDR2 YNNKEL (reference sequence). Trimming stripped 0 bases from V and 0 bases from J, with 15 bases between. CDR3 coding DNA: TGTGCCAGCAGCCAAGATTTCGGGTTAGAAAGCTCCTACGAGCAGTACTTC. It specifies CASSQDFGLESSYEQYF.

This clone occurred once. The chain combines TRBV23-1 with TRBJ1-5, with 7 bases that match TRBD1. TRBV23-1 is flagged as an ORF with uncertain function. The CDR3 spans 15 residues. The V gene end was trimmed by 2 bases and the J gene end by 5 bases; junction bases not matched to a gene: 6. CDR3 bases: TGCGCCAGCAGTCAAAAAGACAGGGATCATCAGCCCCAGCATTTT. Translation gives CASSQKDRDHQPQHF.

The chain combines TRBV5-8 with TRBJ1-2; D is perhaps TRBD1 (5 bases). The CDR3 runs 14 residues. V lost 4 bases, J lost 7 bases, and 17 bases lay in between. The germline CDR1 and CDR2 sequences are SGHTS and YDEGEE. CDR3 DNA sequence: TGTGCCAGCAGCCCCGACAGAGCCCTTCTTGGCTACACCTTC. Translation gives CASSPDRALLGYTF.

The V and J genes are TRBV9 and TRBJ1-5; no definite D call. The CDR3 has 17 residues. V was pared by 4 bases and J by 0 bases, with 17 bases between. The V gene's germline CDR1 is SGDLS and CDR2 YYNGEE. The DNA for the CDR3 is TGTGCCAGCAGCAAACCCCGCAGAAACTATAGCAATCAGCCCCAGCATTTT. Amino acid sequence: CASSKPRRNYSNQPQHF. The full variable domain, with the rest looked up from reference TRBV9 and TRBJ1-5, is DSGVTQTPKHLITATGQRVTLRCSPRSGDLSVYWYQQSLDQGLQFLIQYYNGEERAKGNILERFSAQQFPDLHSELNLSSLELGDSALYFCASSKPRRNYSNQPQHFGDGTRLSIL.

The rearrangement joins TRBV9 to TRBJ1-3, with D hard to call. Trimming removed 2 bases from V and 0 bases from J, with 12 bases in between. Germline loops: CDR1 SGDLS, CDR2 YYNGEE. The CDR3 sequence is 16 residues long. The CDR3: CASSVFARSSGNTIYF. CDR3 DNA sequence: TGTGCCAGCAGCGTTTTTGCCAGAAGCTCTGGAAACACCATATATTTT.

The V and J genes are TRBV10-3 and TRBJ2-2, with D unresolved. Trimming stripped 4 bases from V and 1 base from J, with 7 bases between. The CDR3 length is 14 residues. The germline CDR1 and CDR2 sequences are ENHRY and SYGVKD. The DNA for the CDR3 is TGTGCCATCAGTGGCAGATTGAACACCGGGGAGCTGTTTTTT. Residues: CAISGRLNTGELFF.

The chain is built from TRBV27 and TRBJ2-5, with 7 positions matching TRBD1. The length of the CDR3 is 14 residues. The germline V gene encodes CDR1 MNHEY and CDR2 SMNVEV (reference sequence). V dropped 5 bases and J dropped 4; count of bases not matched to a gene: 7. CDR3 protein: CASSRQGRTETQYF. CDR3 nucleotides: TGTGCCAGCAGTAGACAGGGCAGGACAGAGACCCAGTACTTC.

The chain carries TRBV7-8 and TRBJ2-7; 11 nucleotides line up with TRBD1. The V gene end was trimmed by 3 bases and the J gene end by 5 bases; junction bases not matched to a gene: 6. The CDR3 is 15 residues long. Per the germline V gene, CDR1 is SGHVS and CDR2 is FQNEAQ. CDR3 sequence: CASSFRTGGGNEQYF. In nucleotides, the CDR3 is TGTGCCAGCAGCTTTCGGACAGGGGGCGGGAACGAGCAGTACTTC.